These 5 T cell receptor beta chains were all obtained from the same sample, sequenced in a study of T cell responses to AZD1222 COVID-19 vaccine. Libraries were prepared by immunoSEQ multiplex PCR; TCRdb keeps only in-frame clonotypes and omits some of them. The sample contains some 190,000 clones, approximately 92% of which appear only once. The sample here was peripheral blood, taken on day 0 of AZD1222 vaccination. These receptors were taken from an adult in good health.

The J gene is TRBJ1-1, the V gene TRBV2; no clear D gene. The CDR3 totals 17 residues. V was pared by 3 bases and J by 0 bases, with 17 bases between. The germline gives CDR1 SNHLY, CDR2 FYNNEI. CDR3 DNA sequence: TGTGCCAGCAGTGAGTTCGGACTCGGATTTATGAACACTGAAGCTTTCTTT. Translation gives CASSEFGLGFMNTEAFF.

The chain combines TRBV5-5 with TRBJ2-7; D not resolved. The CDR3 extends over 15 amino acids. Trimming left V 0 bases short and J 1 base short, with 11 bases between. The germline gives CDR1 SGHKS, CDR2 YYEKEE (reference sequence). The CDR3 nucleotides read TGTGCCAGCAGCTTGGAAGGTCTAGGGTCCTACGAGCAGTACTTC. It encodes CASSLEGLGSYEQYF.

The chain recombines TRBV18 with TRBJ1-1; a possible D gene is TRBD1 (5 bases). The CDR3 contains 18 residues. Trimming took off 3 bases at V and 4 bases at J, with 24 bases between the two ends. Germline CDR1 reads KGHSH; CDR2 reads LQKENI. CDR3 loop: CASSPRPRETARITEAFF. In nucleotides, the CDR3 is TGTGCCAGCTCACCTCGGCCACGAGAGACAGCCCGTATCACTGAAGCTTTCTTT.

The chain recombines TRBV7-9 with TRBJ1-1; the D is unclear. The germline V gene has CDR1 SEHNR and CDR2 FQNEAQ (reference sequence). With 2 bases removed from V and 3 bases from J, the gap between germline ends came to 10 bases. The CDR3 contains 14 residues. Here the CDR3 reads CASSLMASHTEAFF. For the CDR3, the DNA is TGTGCCAGCAGCTTAATGGCCAGCCACACTGAAGCTTTCTTT.

This clone was counted once. The V call is TRBV5-1, the J call TRBJ1-3, with TRBD1 as a possible D gene (5 bases). This CDR3 has 14 residues. V was clipped by 3 bases and J by 4 bases, with 11 bases between them. From germline, CDR1 is SGHRS and CDR2 YFSETQ. The CDR3 region is CASSSGPGGNTIYF. The CDR3 DNA sequence: TGCGCCAGCAGCTCGGGACCGGGAGGAAACACCATATATTTT.